The T cell receptor (beta chain) under discussion was sequenced for a study of control samples from healthy donors and cancer patients. V shed 2 bases and J 8 bases; nucleotides not matched to a gene: 10. The V gene's germline CDR1 is SGHRS and CDR2 YFSETQ. The CDR3 has 16 residues. Profiled with immunoSEQ multiplex PCR; TCRdb holds only in-frame clones, not every one. Here the sample spans roughly 200,000 clones, over 90% being singletons. The sample taken for sequencing was blood. The chain joins TRBV5-1 to TRBJ1-6, with 7 bases fitting TRBD1. The origin of this receptor is a man aged 45 to 65 in good health. CDR3 nucleotide sequence: TGCGCCAGCAGCTTCCCGACAGGGCGGTCAGATTCACCCCTCCACTTT. Amino acids: CASSFPTGRSDSPLHF.